Listed here is a single TCR beta chain. The antigen is unknown. This specimen belongs to a study of human T cells and chemical hapten exposure. On the study more broadly: In the approximately 24-week study, patients were dosed weekly with diphenylcyclopropenone on the scalp throughout. Notes on the study in general: Compared with pre-sensitization or healthy control sets, expanded TCRs clustered more.

Each CDR3 protein is one row after TCRdb ran MiXCR on the RACE reads. The sample carries around 330,000 distinct CDR3 sequences, about 5.4% recorded once. Time point specified: pre-sensitization, week 0. Treatment of the sample: therapeutic diphenylcyclopropenone sensitization with weekly scalp DPC. CDR1 is LGHNA, CDR2 YNFKEQ, per germline. This CDR3 is 14 amino acids long. Trimming took 0 bases from V and 3 from J, leaving 9 bases between them. The TCR comes from a woman younger than 35 with alopecia areata. Some clones in this sample may be carry-over from other donors' samples. This chain links TRBV4-2 with TRBJ2-7; TRBD1 might be the D (5 bases). Here the sequenced sample was whole blood, taken in connection with sensitization to the hapten diphenylcyclopropenone (DPC). The CDR3 nucleotides are TGTGCCAGCAGCCAAGAGGCAGGGATCTACGAGCAGTACTTC. Translated: CASSQEAGIYEQYF.